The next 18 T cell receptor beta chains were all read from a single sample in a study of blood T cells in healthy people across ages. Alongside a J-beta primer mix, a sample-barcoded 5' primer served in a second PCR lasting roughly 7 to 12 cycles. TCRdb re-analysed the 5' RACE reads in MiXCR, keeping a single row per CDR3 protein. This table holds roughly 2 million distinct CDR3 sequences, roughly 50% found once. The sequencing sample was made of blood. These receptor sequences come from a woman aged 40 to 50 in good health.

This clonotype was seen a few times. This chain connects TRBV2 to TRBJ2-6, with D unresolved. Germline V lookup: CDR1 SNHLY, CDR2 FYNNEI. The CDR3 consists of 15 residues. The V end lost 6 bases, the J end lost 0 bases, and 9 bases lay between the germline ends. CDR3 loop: CASSARDSGANVLTF. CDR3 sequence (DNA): TGTGCCAGCAGCGCTCGTGACTCTGGGGCCAACGTCCTGACTTTC.

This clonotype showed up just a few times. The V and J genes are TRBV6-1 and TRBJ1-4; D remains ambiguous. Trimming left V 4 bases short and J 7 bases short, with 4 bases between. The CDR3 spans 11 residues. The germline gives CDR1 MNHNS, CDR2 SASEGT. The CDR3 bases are TGTGCCAGCAGTGTCGGTGAAAAACTGTTTTTT. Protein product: CASSVGEKLFF.

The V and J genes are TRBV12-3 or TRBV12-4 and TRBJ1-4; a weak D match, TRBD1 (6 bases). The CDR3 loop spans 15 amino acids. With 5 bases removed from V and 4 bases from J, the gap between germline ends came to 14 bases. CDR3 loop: CASSREQGFNEKLFF. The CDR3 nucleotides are TGTGCCAGCAGTCGGGAACAGGGCTTTAATGAAAAACTGTTTTTT.

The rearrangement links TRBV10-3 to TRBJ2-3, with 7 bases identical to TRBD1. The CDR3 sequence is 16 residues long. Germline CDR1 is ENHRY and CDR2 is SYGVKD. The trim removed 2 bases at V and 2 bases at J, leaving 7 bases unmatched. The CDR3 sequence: CAISEGRQGYTDTQYF. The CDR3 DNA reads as TGTGCCATCAGTGAGGGGAGACAGGGATACACAGATACGCAGTATTTT.

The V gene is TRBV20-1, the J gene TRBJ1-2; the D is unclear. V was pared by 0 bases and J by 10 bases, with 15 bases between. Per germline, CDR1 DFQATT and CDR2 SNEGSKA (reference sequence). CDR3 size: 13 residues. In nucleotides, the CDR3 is TGCAGTGCTAGAGATACGCTGGTTTCGACCTACACCTTC. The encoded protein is CSARDTLVSTYTF.

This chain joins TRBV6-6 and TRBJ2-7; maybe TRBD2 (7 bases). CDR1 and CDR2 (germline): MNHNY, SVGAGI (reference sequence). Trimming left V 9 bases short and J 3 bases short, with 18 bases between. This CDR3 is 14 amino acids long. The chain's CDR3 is CASKNQGTNYEQYF. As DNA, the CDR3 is TGTGCCAGTAAAAATCAGGGGACTAACTACGAGCAGTACTTC.

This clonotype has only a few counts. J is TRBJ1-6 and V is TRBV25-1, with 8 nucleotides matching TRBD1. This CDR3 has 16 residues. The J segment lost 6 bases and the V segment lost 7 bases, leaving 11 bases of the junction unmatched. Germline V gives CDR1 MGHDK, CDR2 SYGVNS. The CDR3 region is CASTADRVNLNSPLHF. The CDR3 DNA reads TGTGCCAGCACCGCGGACAGGGTTAATCTTAATTCACCCCTCCACTTT. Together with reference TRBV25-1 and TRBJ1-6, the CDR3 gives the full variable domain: EADIYQTPRYLVIGTGKKITLECSQTMGHDKMYWYQQDPGMELHLIHYSYGVNSTEKGDLSSESTVSRIRTEHFPLTLESARPSHTSQYLCASTADRVNLNSPLHFGNGTRLTVT.

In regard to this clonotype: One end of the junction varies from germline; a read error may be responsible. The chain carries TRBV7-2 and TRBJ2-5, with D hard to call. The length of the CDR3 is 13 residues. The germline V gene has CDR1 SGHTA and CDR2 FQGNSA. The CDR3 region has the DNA TGTGTCAGCAGCTTAGAGCCTCAAGAGACCCAGTACTTC. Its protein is CVSSLEPQETQYF.

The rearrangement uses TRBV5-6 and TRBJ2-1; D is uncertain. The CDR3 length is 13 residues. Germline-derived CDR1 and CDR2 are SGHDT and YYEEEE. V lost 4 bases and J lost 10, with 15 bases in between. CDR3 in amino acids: CASSLGSAREQFF. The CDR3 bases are TGTGCCAGCAGCCTCGGTAGTGCCCGAGAGCAGTTCTTC.

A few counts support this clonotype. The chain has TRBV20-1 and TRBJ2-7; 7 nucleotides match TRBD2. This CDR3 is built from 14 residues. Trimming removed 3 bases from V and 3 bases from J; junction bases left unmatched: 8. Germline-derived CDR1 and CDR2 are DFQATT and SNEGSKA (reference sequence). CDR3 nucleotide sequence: TGCAGTGCTAGTCCGCCTAGCGGTCTCTACGAGCAGTACTTC. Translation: CSASPPSGLYEQYF.

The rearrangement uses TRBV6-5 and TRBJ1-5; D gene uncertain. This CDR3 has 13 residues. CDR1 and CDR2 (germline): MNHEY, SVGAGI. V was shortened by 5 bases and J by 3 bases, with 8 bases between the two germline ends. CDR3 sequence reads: CASSMTLNQPQHF. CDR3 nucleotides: TGTGCCAGCAGTATGACCCTCAATCAGCCCCAGCATTTT.

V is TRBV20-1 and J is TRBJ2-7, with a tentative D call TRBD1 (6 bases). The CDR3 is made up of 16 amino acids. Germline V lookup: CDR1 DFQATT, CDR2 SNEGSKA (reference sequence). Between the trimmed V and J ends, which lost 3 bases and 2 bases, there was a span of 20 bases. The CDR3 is CSARGDNKRATYEQYF. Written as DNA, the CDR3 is TGCAGTGCTAGGGGGGACAACAAGAGGGCAACCTACGAGCAGTACTTC.

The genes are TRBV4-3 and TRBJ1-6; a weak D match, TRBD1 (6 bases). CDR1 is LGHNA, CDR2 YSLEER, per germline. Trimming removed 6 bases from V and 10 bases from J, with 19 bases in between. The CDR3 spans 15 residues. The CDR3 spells CASSPSTGLESPLHF. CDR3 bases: TGCGCCAGCAGTCCATCCACAGGGCTCGAATCACCCCTCCACTTT.

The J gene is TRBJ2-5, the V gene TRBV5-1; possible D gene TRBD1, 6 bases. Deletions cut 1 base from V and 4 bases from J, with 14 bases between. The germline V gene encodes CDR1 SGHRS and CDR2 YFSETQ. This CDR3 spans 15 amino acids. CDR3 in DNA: TGCGCCAGCAGCTTGTCGGTCGTGACAGGAGAGACCCAGTACTTC. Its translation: CASSLSVVTGETQYF.

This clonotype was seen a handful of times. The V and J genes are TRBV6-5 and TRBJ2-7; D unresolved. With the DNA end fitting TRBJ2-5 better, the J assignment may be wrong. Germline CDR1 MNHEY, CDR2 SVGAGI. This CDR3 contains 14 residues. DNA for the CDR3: TGTGCCAGCAGTTACTCGATTGTTTCGGGGACCCAGTACTTC. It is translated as CASSYSIVSGTQYF.

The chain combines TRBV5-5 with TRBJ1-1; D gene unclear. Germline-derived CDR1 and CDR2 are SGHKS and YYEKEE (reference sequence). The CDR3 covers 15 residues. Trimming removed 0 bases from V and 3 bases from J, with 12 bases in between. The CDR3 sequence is CASSLGGLGDTEAFF. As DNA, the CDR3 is TGTGCCAGCAGCTTGGGAGGACTCGGTGACACTGAAGCTTTCTTT.

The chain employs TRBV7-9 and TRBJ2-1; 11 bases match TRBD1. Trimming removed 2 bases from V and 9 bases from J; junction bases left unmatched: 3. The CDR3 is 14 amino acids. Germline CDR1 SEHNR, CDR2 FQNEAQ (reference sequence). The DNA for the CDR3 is TGTGCCAGCAGCTTAAGGACAGGGGGCGGTGAGCAGTTCTTC. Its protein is CASSLRTGGGEQFF.

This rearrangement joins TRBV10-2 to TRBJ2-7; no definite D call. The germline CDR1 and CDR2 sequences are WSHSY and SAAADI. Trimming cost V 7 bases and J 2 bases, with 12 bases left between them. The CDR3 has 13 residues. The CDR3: CASTSGRAYEQYF. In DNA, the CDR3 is TGCGCCAGCACGTCCGGCAGAGCCTACGAGCAGTACTTC.